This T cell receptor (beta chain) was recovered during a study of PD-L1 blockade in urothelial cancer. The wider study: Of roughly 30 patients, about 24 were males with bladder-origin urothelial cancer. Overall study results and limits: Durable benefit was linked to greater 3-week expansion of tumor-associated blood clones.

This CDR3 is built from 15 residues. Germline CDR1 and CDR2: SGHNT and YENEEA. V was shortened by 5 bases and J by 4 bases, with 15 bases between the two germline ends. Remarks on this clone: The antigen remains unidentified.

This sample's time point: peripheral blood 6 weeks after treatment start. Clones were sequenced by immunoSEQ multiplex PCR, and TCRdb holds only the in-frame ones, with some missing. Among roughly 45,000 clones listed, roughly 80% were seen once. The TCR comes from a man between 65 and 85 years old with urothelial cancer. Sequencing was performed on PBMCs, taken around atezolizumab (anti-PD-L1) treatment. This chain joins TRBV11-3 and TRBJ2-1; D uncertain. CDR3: CASSQTGRVYNEQFF. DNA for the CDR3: TGTGCCAGCAGCCAGACCGGTCGGGTGTACAATGAGCAGTTCTTC.